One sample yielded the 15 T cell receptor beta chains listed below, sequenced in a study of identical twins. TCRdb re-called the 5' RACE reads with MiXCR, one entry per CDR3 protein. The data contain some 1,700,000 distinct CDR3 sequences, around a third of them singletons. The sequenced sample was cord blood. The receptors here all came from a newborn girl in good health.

CDR3 bases: TGTGCCACCCGGGGACGTATAAATCAGCCCCAGCATTTT. This encodes CATRGRINQPQHF. The genes are TRBV12-3 or TRBV12-4 and TRBJ1-5; a weak D match, TRBD1 (5 bases). This CDR3 has 13 amino acids. Trimming removed 10 bases from V and 4 bases from J, with 14 bases in between.

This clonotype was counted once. The CDR3 loop is CSARFGDPYEQYF. For the CDR3, the DNA is TGCAGTGCTAGATTTGGGGATCCCTACGAGCAGTACTTC. This sequence joins TRBV20-1 and TRBJ2-4; D call uncertain. The J call may be faulty, since TRBJ2-7 better matches the DNA end. The CDR3 loop spans 13 amino acids. CDR1 and CDR2 (germline): DFQATT, SNEGSKA (reference sequence).

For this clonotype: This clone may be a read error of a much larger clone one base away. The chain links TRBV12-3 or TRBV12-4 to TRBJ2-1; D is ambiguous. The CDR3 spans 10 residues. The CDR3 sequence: CTSSHHEQFF. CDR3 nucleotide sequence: TGTACCAGCAGCCACCATGAGCAGTTCTTC.

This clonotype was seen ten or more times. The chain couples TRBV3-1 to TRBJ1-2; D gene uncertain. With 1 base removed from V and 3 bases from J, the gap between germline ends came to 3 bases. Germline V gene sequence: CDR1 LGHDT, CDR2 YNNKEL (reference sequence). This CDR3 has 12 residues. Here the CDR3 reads CASSQGDYGYTF. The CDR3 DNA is TGTGCCAGCAGCCAAGGGGACTATGGCTACACCTTC.

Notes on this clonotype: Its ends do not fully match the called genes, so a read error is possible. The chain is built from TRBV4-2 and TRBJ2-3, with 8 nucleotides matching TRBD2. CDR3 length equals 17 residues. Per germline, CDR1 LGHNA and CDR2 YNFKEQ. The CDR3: CASSQELVGRAGDTRYF. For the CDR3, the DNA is TGTGCCAGCAGCCAAGAATTGGTCGGGAGGGCCGGAGATACGCGGTATTTT.

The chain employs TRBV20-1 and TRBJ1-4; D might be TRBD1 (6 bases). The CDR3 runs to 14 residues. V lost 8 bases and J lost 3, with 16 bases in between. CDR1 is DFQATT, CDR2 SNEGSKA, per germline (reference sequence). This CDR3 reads CSPSPGHSNEKLFF. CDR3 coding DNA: TGCAGTCCGTCCCCGGGACACTCTAATGAAAAACTGTTTTTT.

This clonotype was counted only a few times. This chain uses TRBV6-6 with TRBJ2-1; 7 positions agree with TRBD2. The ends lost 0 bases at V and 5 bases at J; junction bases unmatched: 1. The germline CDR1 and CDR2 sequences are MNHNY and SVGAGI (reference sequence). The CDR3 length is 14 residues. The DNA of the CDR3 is TGTGCCAGCAGTTACTCGGGAGGGAACAATGAGCAGTTCTTC. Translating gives CASSYSGGNNEQFF.

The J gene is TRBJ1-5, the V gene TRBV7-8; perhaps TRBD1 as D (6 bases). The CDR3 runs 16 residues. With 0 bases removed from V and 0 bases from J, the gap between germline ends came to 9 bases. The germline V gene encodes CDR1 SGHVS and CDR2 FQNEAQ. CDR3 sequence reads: CASSLAGAYSNQPQHF. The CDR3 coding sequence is TGTGCCAGCAGCTTAGCGGGGGCATATAGCAATCAGCCCCAGCATTTT.

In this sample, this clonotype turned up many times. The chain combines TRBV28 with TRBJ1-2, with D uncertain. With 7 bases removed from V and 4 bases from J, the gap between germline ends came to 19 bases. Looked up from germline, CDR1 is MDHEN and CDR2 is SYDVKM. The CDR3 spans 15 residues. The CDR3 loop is CASNPRASYAYGYTF. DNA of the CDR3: TGTGCCAGCAATCCCCGGGCCAGTTATGCCTATGGCTACACCTTC.

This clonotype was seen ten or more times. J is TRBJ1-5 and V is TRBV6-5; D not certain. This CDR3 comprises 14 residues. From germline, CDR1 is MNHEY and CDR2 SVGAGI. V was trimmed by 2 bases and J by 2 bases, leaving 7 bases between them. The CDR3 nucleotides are TGTGCCAGCAGTTACCTGCCCCGCAATCAGCCCCAGCATTTT. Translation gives CASSYLPRNQPQHF.

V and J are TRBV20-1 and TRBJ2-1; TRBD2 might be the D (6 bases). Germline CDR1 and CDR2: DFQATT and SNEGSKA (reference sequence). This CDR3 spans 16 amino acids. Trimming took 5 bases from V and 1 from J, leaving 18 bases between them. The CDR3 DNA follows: TGCAGTGCTCACCCTTGGGCGGGGCTATCCTACAATGAGCAGTTCTTC. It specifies CSAHPWAGLSYNEQFF.

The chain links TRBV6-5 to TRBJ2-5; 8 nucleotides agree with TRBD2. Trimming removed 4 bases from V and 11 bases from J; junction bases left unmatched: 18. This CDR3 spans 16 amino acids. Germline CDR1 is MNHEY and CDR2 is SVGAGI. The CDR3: CASSSLAGFPYNEQYF. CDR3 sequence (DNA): TGTGCCAGCAGTTCCTTAGCGGGGTTCCCCTACAATGAGCAGTACTTC.

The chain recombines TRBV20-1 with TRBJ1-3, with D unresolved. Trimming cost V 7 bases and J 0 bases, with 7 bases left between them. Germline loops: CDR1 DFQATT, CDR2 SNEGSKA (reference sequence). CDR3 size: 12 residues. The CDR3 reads CSGRDSGNTIYF. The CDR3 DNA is TGCAGTGGGAGGGACTCTGGAAACACCATATATTTT.

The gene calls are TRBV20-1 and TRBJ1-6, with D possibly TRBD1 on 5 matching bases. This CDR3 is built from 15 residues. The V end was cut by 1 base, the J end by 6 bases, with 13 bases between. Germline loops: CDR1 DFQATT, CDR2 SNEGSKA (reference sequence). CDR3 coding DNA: TGCAGTGCTAGAGCCCCCCGGGGGGGTAATTCACCCCTCCACTTT. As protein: CSARAPRGGNSPLHF.

CDR3: CASSEVGGHSGANVLTF. For the CDR3, the DNA is TGTGCCAGCAGTGAAGTTGGAGGTCACTCTGGGGCCAACGTCCTGACTTTC. The rearrangement links TRBV25-1 to TRBJ2-6, with D possibly being TRBD2 (5 bases). In germline, CDR1 is MGHDK, CDR2 SYGVNS. With 2 bases removed from V and 0 bases from J, the gap between germline ends came to 11 bases. The CDR3 contains 17 residues.